Each of the 8 T cell receptor beta chains below was sequenced from the same sample in a study of post-analysis software for immune sequencing data. Broader study findings: Relative to controls, patients had several TRBV segments at higher frequency, with TRBV5-6, TRBV5-1 and TRBV20-1 among these.

Their target antigens are unknown. TCR beta libraries were prepared from cDNA with unique molecular identifiers. TCRdb reprocessed the PCR reads with MiXCR, giving one entry per CDR3 protein. Of some 500,000 distinct CDR3 sequences listed, approximately 45% were seen once; the top ten hold around 10%. Sequenced: blood. These TCRs come from a girl under 18 with multiple sclerosis.

In its sample, this clonotype was seen once. The chain uses TRBV6-2 or TRBV6-3 and TRBJ1-1; 7 bases agree with TRBD1. CDR3 length: 15 amino acids. After removal of 2 bases from V and 4 bases from J, the junction contained 7 bases not matched to a gene. Germline assignment: CDR1 MNHEY and CDR2 SVGEGT. CDR3 loop: CASSYRGLGGTEAFF. DNA for the CDR3: TGTGCCAGCAGTTACAGGGGGCTGGGCGGCACTGAAGCTTTCTTT.

The genes are TRBV6-1 and TRBJ1-1; TRBD1 aligns across 8 bases. The V gene's germline CDR1 is MNHNS and CDR2 SASEGT. Trimming cost V 8 bases and J 3 bases; bases outside gene matches: 5. The CDR3 has 13 amino acids. The CDR3 loop is CASLGQVYTEAFF. The CDR3 DNA sequence: TGTGCCAGCCTGGGACAGGTATACACTGAAGCTTTCTTT.

J is TRBJ2-1 and V is TRBV18; 10 bases match TRBD2. V shed 6 bases, J shed 3 bases, and the junction held 8 bases outside the gene matches. CDR1 KGHSH and CDR2 LQKENI come from the germline V gene. This CDR3 has 16 amino acids. The CDR3 here is CASSPLAGALYNEQFF. The CDR3 region has the DNA TGTGCCAGCTCCCCTCTAGCGGGAGCCCTCTACAATGAGCAGTTCTTC.

Regarding this clonotype: Germline and junction disagree at one end, which may indicate a read error. The chain joins TRBV6-2 or TRBV6-3 to TRBJ1-1, with 9 bases fitting TRBD1. This CDR3 has 14 amino acids. CDR1 MNHEY and CDR2 SVGEGT come from the germline V gene. The CDR3 nucleotides read TGTCCCAGCAGTTACAGGGGGCGAGTTACTGAAGCTTTCTTT. As protein: CPSSYRGRVTEAFF.

The rearrangement joins TRBV7-9 to TRBJ2-1, with TRBD1 matching 9 bases. Germline V lookup: CDR1 SEHNR, CDR2 FQNEAQ (reference sequence). CDR3 length: 15 amino acids. With V trimmed by 3 bases and J by 4 bases, 4 bases remained unmatched. In nucleotides, the CDR3 is TGTGCCAGCAGCTTGGTTGGACAGGGGTACAATGAGCAGTTCTTC. It encodes CASSLVGQGYNEQFF.

This clonotype was seen more than once but under ten times. The genes are TRBV24-1 and TRBJ2-7, with 10 bases fitting TRBD2. The CDR3 consists of 15 residues. The J segment lost 6 bases and the V segment lost 4 bases, leaving 8 bases of the junction unmatched. The germline CDR1 and CDR2 sequences are KGHDR and SFDVKD. This CDR3 reads CATSDPSGSLSEQYF. The DNA of the CDR3 is TGTGCCACCAGTGACCCTAGCGGGAGCCTCTCCGAGCAGTACTTC.

The chain uses TRBV12-3 or TRBV12-4 and TRBJ1-5, with D unclear. The V end was cut by 3 bases, the J end by 4 bases, with 10 bases between. The CDR3 runs to 14 residues. CDR3 DNA: TGTGCCAGCAGTTTGGGTCCGCTTAATCAGCCCCAGCATTTT. It specifies CASSLGPLNQPQHF.

This clonotype showed up just a few times. The V and J genes are TRBV6-2 or TRBV6-3 and TRBJ2-5, with a tentative D call TRBD1 (7 bases). Germline V lookup: CDR1 MNHEY, CDR2 SVGEGT. This CDR3 is built from 14 residues. Trimming stripped 5 bases from V and 2 bases from J, with 12 bases between. CDR3 amino acids: CASSRRGQQETQYF. The CDR3 nucleotides are TGTGCCAGCAGTCGGAGGGGACAGCAAGAGACCCAGTACTTC.